This record concerns one T cell receptor beta chain sequence. A read error may produce the germline difference seen at one junction end. These data come from a study of shared clonotypes between healthy human individuals. Naive CD8 isolation took CD45RO-negative cells positively selected for CCR7 and excluded terminally differentiated effector memory CD45RA+ cells. Donors included only healthy HIV-negative adults lacking recent acute infections or vaccinations. The input for sorted-subset replicate PCRs was 200 ng DNA, 30,000 or so T cell genomes. Only in-frame clones appear in the TCRdb table, and some are missing; sequencing was by immunoSEQ multiplex PCR. The repertoire holds 2 million or so clones, with about 94% as singletons. The CDR3 has 18 amino acids. Germline-derived CDR1 and CDR2 are SGHTA and FQGNSA.

The clonotype was recovered from a man between 18 and 35 years old in good health. The J gene is TRBJ2-7, the V gene TRBV7-2; 9 nucleotides agree with TRBD2. Sequenced input: naive CD8+ T cells sorted from blood. The CDR3: CASSLATSGSRSSYEQYF. CDR3 coding DNA: TGTGCCAGCAGCCTAGCCACTAGCGGGTCTAGGAGCTCCTACGAGCAGTACTTC.